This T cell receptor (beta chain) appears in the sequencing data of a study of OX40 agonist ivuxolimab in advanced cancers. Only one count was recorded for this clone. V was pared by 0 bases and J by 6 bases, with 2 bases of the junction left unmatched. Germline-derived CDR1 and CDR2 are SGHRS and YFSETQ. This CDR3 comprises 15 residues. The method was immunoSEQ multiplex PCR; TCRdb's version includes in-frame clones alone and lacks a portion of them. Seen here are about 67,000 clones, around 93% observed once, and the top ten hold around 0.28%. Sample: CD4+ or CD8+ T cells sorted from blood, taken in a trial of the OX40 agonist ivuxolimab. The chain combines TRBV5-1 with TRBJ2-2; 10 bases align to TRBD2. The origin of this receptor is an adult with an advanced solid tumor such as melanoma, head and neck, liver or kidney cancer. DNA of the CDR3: TGCGCCAGCAGCTTGGCTAGCGGGAGAGCCGGGGAGCTGTTTTTT. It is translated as CASSLASGRAGELFF.